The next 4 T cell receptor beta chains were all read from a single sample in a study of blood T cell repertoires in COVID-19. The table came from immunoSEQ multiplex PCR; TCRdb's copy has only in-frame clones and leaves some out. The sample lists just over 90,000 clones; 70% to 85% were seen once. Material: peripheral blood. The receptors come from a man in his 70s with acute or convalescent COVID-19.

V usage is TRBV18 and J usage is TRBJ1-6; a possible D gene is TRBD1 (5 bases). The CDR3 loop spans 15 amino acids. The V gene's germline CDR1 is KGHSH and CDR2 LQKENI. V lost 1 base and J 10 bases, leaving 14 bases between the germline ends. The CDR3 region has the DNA TGTGCCAGCTCACCACATGCCGGGGGGAACTCACCCCTCCACTTT. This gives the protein CASSPHAGGNSPLHF.

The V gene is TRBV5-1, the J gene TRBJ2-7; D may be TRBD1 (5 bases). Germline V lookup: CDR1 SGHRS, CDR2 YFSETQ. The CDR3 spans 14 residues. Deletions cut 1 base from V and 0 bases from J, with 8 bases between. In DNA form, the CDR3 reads TGCGCCAGCAGCTTGAGGGGCTACTCCTACGAGCAGTACTTC. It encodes CASSLRGYSYEQYF.

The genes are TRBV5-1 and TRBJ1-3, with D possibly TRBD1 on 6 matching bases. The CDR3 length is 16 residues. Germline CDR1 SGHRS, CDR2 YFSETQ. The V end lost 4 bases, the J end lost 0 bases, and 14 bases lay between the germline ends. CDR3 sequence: CASSPNVGGSGNTIYF. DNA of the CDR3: TGCGCCAGCAGCCCCAATGTAGGGGGCTCTGGAAACACCATATATTTT.

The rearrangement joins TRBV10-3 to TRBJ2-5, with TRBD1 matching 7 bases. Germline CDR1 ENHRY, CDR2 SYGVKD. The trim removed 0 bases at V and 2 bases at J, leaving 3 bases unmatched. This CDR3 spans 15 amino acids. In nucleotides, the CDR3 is TGTGCCATCAGTGAGTCGACAGGGAGACAAGAGACCCAGTACTTC. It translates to CAISESTGRQETQYF.